The present entry profiles one TCR beta chain with its context. Its antigen is currently unknown. The source of the sample is a study of cytomegalovirus exposure and HLA in healthy donors. General study findings and limits: Some TCR beta chains (more than 150 of them) were listed as cytomegalovirus-associated.

Germline CDR1 and CDR2: MNHEY and SMNVEV (reference sequence). The CDR3 is 12 amino acids. V lost 4 bases and J lost 4, with 5 bases in between. Clones were read by immunoSEQ multiplex PCR, and TCRdb kept only the in-frame ones, dropping some. Among about 300,000 clones listed, 88% were seen once. The receptor comes from a woman between 18 and 29 years old in good health and CMV-seronegative. This chain joins TRBV27 and TRBJ2-1; D gene unclear. Sequencing was carried out using PBMCs. The DNA for the CDR3 is TGTGCCAGCAGTTCCGGGTACAATGAGCAGTTCTTC. Amino acid sequence: CASSSGYNEQFF.